This T cell receptor beta chain was profiled in a study of blood T cell repertoires in COVID-19. Study summary: Both acute and convalescent COVID-19 samples were obtained from the United States, Italy and Spain. T cells, B-cell-depleted T cells, or PBMCs supplied cDNA or gDNA.

It was within 2 weeks before study entry that exposed participants met a COVID-19 case. This table comes from immunoSEQ multiplex PCR, and its TCRdb copy is limited to in-frame clones, with some not included. The table shows about 62,000 clones, with approximately 70% occurring only once. The CDR3 is 13 residues long. Sequences were obtained from PBMCs or T cells enriched from blood (not recorded which). The V call is TRBV12-1, the J call TRBJ1-1. TRBV12-1 represents a pseudogene. The sequence was obtained from a woman aged 60 to 75 who had been exposed to COVID-19. This chain's CDR3 is CASSSGGSTEAFF. CDR3 nucleotides: TGTGCCAGCAGCTCCGGGGGGTCAACTGAAGCTTTCTTT.